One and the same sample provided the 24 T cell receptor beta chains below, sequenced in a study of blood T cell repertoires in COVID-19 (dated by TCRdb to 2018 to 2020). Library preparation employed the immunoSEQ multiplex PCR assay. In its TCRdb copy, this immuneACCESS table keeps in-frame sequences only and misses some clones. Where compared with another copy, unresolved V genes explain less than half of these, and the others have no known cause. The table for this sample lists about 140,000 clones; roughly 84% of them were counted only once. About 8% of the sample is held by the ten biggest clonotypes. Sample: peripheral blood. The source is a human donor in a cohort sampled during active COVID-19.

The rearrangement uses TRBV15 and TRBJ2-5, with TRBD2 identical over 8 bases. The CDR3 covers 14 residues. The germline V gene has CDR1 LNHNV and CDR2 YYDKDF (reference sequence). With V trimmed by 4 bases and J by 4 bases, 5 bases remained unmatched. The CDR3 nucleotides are TGTGCCACCAGCACCGGGACTAGGGGAGAGACCCAGTACTTC. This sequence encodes CATSTGTRGETQYF. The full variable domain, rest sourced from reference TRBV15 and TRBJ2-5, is DAMVIQNPRYQVTQFGKPVTLSCSQTLNHNVMYWYQQKSSQAPKLLFHYYDKDFNNEADTPDNFQSRRPNTSFCFLDIRSPGLGDTAMYLCATSTGTRGETQYFGPGTRLLVL.

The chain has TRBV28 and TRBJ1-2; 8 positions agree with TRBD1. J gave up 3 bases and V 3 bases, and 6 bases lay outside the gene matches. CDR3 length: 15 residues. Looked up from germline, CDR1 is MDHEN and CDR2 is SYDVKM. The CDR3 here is CASSFPRGRDYGYTF. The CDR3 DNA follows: TGTGCCAGCAGTTTCCCCAGGGGGCGCGACTATGGCTACACCTTC.

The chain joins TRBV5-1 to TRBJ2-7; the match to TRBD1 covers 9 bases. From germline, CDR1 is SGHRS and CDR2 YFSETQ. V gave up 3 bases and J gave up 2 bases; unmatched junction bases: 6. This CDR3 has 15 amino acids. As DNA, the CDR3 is TGCGCCAGCAGCTCGGGACAGGGTGGAACCTACGAGCAGTACTTC. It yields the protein CASSSGQGGTYEQYF.

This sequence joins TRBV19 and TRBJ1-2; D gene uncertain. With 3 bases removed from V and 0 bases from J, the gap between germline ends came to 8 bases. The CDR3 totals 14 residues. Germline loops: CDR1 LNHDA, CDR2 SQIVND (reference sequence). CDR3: CASSIRSTNYGYTF. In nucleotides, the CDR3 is TGTGCCAGTAGTATCAGAAGTACTAACTATGGCTACACCTTC.

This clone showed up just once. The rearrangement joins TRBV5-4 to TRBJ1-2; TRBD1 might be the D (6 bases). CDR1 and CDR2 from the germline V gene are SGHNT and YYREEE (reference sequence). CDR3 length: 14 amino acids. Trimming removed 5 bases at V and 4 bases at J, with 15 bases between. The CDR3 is CASSSGQPVYGYTF. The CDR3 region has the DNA TGTGCCAGCAGTTCCGGACAGCCGGTCTATGGCTACACCTTC.

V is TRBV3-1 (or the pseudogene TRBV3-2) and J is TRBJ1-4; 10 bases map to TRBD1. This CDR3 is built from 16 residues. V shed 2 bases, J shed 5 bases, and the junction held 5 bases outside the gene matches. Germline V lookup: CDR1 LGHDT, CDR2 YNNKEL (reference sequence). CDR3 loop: CASSQNLGQGNEKLFF. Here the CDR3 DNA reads TGTGCCAGCAGCCAAAACCTGGGACAGGGGAATGAAAAACTGTTTTTT.

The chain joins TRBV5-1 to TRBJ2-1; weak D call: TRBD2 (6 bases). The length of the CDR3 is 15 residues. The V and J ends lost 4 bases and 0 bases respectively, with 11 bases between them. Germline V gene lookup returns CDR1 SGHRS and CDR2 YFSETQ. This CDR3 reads CASSTGLSSYNEQFF. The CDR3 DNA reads TGCGCCAGCAGCACGGGACTCAGCTCCTACAATGAGCAGTTCTTC.

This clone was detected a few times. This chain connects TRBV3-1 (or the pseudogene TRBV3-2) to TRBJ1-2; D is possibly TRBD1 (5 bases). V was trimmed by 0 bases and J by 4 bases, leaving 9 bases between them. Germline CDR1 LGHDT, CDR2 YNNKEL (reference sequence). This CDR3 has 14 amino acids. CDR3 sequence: CASSQDLRGYGYTF. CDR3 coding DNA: TGTGCCAGCAGCCAAGATCTAAGGGGCTATGGCTACACCTTC.

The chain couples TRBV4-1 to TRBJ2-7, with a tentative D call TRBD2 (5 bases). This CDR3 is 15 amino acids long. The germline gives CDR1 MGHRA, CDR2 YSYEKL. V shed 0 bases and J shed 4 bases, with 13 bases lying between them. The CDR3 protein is CASSQDQRGGYEQYF. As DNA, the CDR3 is TGCGCCAGCAGCCAAGATCAGAGAGGAGGATACGAGCAGTACTTC.

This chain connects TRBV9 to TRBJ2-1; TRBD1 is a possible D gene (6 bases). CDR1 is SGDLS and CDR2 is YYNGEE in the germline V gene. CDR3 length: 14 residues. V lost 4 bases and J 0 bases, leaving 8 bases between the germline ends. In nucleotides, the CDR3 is TGTGCCAGCAGCTGGGACATCTCCTACAATGAGCAGTTCTTC. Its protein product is CASSWDISYNEQFF.

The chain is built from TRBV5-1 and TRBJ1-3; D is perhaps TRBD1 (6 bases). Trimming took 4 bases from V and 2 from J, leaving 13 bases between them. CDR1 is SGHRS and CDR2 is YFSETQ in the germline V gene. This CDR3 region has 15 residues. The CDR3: CASSPRGGAGNTIYF. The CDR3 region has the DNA TGCGCCAGCAGCCCAAGGGGGGGCGCTGGAAACACCATATATTTT.

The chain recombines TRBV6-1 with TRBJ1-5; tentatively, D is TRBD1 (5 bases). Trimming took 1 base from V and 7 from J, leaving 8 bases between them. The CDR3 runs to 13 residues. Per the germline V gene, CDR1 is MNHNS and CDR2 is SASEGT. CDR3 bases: TGTGCCAGCAGTGAAGGGGGCTGGCAGCCCCAGCATTTT. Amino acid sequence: CASSEGGWQPQHF.

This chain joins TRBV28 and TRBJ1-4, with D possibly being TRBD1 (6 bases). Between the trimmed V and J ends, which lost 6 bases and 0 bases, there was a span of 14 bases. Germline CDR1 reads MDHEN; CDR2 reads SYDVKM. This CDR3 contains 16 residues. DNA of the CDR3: TGTGCCAGCAGGTATCAGGGGCTCTCAACTAATGAAAAACTGTTTTTT. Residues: CASRYQGLSTNEKLFF.

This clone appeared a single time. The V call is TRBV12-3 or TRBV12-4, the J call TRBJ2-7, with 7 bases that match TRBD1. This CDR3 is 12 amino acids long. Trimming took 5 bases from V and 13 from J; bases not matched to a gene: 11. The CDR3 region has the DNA TGTGCCAGCAGTCAACAGGGGTTACGAGCCTACTTC. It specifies CASSQQGLRAYF.

Here the CDR3 reads CASSFGQAGNQPQHF. In DNA, the CDR3 is TGTGCCAGCAGCTTTGGACAGGCGGGCAATCAGCCCCAGCATTTT. The V call is TRBV5-5, the J call TRBJ1-5; TRBD1 aligns across 7 bases. The germline CDR1 and CDR2 sequences are SGHKS and YYEKEE (reference sequence). With V trimmed by 2 bases and J by 2 bases, 4 bases remained unmatched. The CDR3 is 15 amino acids.

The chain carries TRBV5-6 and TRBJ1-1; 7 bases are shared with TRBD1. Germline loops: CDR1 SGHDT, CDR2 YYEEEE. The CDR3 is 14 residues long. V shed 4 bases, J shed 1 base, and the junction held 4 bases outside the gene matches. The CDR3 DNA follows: TGTGCCAGCAGCCTCCAGGGGGGGAACACTGAAGCTTTCTTT. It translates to CASSLQGGNTEAFF.

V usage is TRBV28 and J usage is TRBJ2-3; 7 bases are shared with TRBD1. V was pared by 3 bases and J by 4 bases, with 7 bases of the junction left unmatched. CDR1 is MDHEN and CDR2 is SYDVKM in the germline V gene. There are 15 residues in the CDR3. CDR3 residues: CASSLTGKGADTQYF. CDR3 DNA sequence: TGTGCCAGCAGTTTGACAGGGAAAGGGGCAGATACGCAGTATTTT.

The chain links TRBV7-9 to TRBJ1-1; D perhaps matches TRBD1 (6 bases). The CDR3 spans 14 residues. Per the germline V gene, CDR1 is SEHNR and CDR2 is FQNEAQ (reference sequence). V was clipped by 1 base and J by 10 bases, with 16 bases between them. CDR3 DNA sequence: TGTGCCAGCAGCTTAGAATCAGGGGTGGAAGTAGCTTTCTTT. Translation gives CASSLESGVEVAFF. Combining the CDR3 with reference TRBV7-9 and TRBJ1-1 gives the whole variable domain DTGVSQNPRHKITKRGQNVTFRCDPISEHNRLYWYRQTLGQGPEFLTYFQNEAQLEKSRLLSDRFSAERPKGSFSTLEIQRTEQGDSAMYLCASSLESGVEVAFFGQGTRLTVV.

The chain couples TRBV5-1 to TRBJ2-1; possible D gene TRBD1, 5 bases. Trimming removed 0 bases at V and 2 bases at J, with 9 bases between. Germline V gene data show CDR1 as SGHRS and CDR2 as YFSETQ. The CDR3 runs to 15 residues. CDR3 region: CASSLGGSTYNEQFF. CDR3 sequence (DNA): TGCGCCAGCAGCTTGGGGGGCAGCACCTACAATGAGCAGTTCTTC.

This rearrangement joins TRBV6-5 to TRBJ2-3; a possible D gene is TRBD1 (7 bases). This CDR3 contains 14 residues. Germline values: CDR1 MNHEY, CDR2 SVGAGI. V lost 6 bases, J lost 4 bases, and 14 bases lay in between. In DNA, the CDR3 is TGTGCCAGCAGCCCAGGGGGGATCCCAGATACGCAGTATTTT. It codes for CASSPGGIPDTQYF.

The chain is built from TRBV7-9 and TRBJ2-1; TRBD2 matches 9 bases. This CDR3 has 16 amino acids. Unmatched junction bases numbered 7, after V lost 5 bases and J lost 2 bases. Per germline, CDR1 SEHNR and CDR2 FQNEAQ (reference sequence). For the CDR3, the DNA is TGTGCCAGCAGCCCCTTAGCGGGGGCCGCCTACAATGAGCAGTTCTTC. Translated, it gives CASSPLAGAAYNEQFF.

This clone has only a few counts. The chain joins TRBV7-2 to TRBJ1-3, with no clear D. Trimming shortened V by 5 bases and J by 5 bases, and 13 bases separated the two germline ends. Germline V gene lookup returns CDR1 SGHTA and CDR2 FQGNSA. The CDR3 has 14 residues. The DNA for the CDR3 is TGTGCCAGCAGCCCCGCCGAATCTAGAAACACCATATATTTT. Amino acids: CASSPAESRNTIYF.

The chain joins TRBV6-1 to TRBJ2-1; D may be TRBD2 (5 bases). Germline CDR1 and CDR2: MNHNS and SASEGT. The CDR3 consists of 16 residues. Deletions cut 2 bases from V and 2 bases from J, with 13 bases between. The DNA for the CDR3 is TGTGCCAGCAGTGAAACAAGCGGCGAAGCCTACAATGAGCAGTTCTTC. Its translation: CASSETSGEAYNEQFF.

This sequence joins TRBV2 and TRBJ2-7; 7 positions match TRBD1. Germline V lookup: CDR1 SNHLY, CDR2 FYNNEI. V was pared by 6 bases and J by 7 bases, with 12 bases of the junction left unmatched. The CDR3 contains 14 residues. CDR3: CASRGEQGIGEQYF. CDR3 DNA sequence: TGTGCCAGCAGGGGGGAACAGGGGATTGGAGAGCAGTACTTC.